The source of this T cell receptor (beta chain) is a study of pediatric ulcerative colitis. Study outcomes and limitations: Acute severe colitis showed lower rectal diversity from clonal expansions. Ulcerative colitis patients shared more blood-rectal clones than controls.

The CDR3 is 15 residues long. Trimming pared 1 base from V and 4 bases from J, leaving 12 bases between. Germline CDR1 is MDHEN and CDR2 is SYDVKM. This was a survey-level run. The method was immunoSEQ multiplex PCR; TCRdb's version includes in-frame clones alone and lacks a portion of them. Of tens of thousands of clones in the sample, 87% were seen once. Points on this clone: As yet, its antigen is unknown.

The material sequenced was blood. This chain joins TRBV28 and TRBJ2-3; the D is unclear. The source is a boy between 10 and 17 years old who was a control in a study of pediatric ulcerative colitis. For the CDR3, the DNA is TGTGCCAGCAGTTTATCAGGTGGGAACGCAGATACGCAGTATTTT. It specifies CASSLSGGNADTQYF.